Listed below are T cell receptor beta chains from one sample, sequenced in a study of blood T cell repertoires in COVID-19. Produced via immunoSEQ multiplex PCR; TCRdb's table is partial and in-frame only. The sample has fewer than 650,000 clones, 85% to 90% seen once; the top ten hold less than 9%. Sequenced sample: peripheral blood. The receptors here all came from a woman in her 50s with COVID-19, enrolled during active disease. Both conserved end residues are part of each CDR3. D genes are given only for firm matches. Clone size is given for some rows only: seen once, a few or many times, or a class if the clone is expanded.

clone size	V gene	D gene	J gene	CDR3 length	CDR3 protein	CDR3 DNA
few	TRBV7-2	NA	TRBJ2-1	13	CASSLTFLNEQFF	TGTGCCAGCAGCTTAACATTCCTCAATGAGCAGTTCTTC
NA	TRBV27	NA	TRBJ2-7	14	CASSPGGRNYEQYF	TGTGCCAGCAGCCCGGGGGGCAGGAACTACGAGCAGTACTTC
once	TRBV30	TRBD2	TRBJ2-3	18	CAWRGRASGRRRTDTQYF	TGTGCCTGGAGGGGACGGGCTAGCGGAAGGAGACGCACAGATACGCAGTATTTT
NA	TRBV5-4	NA	TRBJ1-1	15	CASSPREEGSIRAFF	TGTGCCAGCAGCCCTAGGGAGGAGGGTAGTATTCGGGCTTTCTTT
NA	TRBV24-1	TRBD2	TRBJ2-2	17	CATSDLQTSGATGELFF	TGTGCCACCAGTGATTTGCAGACTAGCGGGGCCACAGGGGAGCTGTTTTTT
few	TRBV7-3	NA	TRBJ1-3	14	CASSAGSSGNTIYF	TGTGCCAGCAGCGCGGGGAGCTCTGGAAACACCATATATTTT
NA	TRBV19	NA	TRBJ1-6	11	CASGPAWEAHF	TGTGCCAGTGGGCCAGCATGGGAGGCCCACTTT
once	TRBV24-1	NA	TRBJ1-2	14	CATSQQGLHYGYTF	TGTGCCACCAGTCAGCAGGGGCTACACTATGGCTACACCTTC
NA	TRBV10-1	NA	TRBJ2-7	13	CASRDRSSYEQYF	TGCGCCAGCAGGGACAGAAGCTCCTACGAGCAGTACTTC
NA	TRBV11-2	TRBD1	TRBJ1-1	15	CASSPDRAMNTEAFF	TGTGCCAGCAGCCCGGACAGGGCGATGAACACTGAAGCTTTCTTT
NA	TRBV27	NA	TRBJ1-1	13	CASTGGGLTEAFF	TGTGCCAGCACGGGGGGGGGCCTCACTGAAGCTTTCTTT
NA	TRBV28	NA	TRBJ2-7	11	CASRRSYEQYF	TGTGCCAGCCGTCGCTCCTACGAGCAGTACTTC
NA	TRBV12-3/TRBV12-4	TRBD1	TRBJ2-2	13	CASRLTGAGELFF	TGTGCCAGCAGGTTGACAGGGGCCGGGGAGCTGTTTTTT
NA	TRBV24-1	TRBD1	TRBJ2-3	13	CATSGQGPDTQYF	TGTGCCACCAGCGGACAGGGGCCAGATACGCAGTATTTT
NA	TRBV30	TRBD2	TRBJ2-7	14	CAWSPRGGAYEQYF	TGTGCCTGGAGTCCCCGGGGGGGGGCCTACGAGCAGTACTTC
NA	TRBV29-1	NA	TRBJ1-2	12	CSVVSRVHGYTF	TGCAGCGTTGTATCCAGGGTTCACGGCTACACCTTC
NA	TRBV6-6	TRBD1	TRBJ1-5	14	CASSGQGGNQPQHF	TGTGCCAGCAGTGGACAGGGGGGCAATCAGCCCCAGCATTTT
NA	TRBV7-8	TRBD1	TRBJ1-2	15	CASSFRGQGDYGYTF	TGTGCCAGCAGCTTCAGGGGACAGGGGGACTATGGCTACACCTTC
NA	TRBV27	NA	TRBJ2-7	14	CASSPTGSSYEQYF	TGTGCCAGCAGTCCCACCGGGAGCTCCTACGAGCAGTACTTC
NA	TRBV29-1	NA	TRBJ1-5	12	CSVGQDYQPQHF	TGCAGCGTTGGGCAGGATTATCAGCCCCAGCATTTT
NA	TRBV10-3	NA	TRBJ1-1	13	CAISDDRNTEAFF	TGTGCCATCAGTGACGACAGGAACACTGAAGCTTTCTTT
once	TRBV5-1	NA	TRBJ1-3	16	CASSEGASLSGNTIYF	TGCGCCAGCAGTGAAGGGGCAAGTCTGTCTGGAAACACCATATATTTT
NA	TRBV5-4	TRBD1	TRBJ1-2	15	CASSLRGTANYGYTF	TGTGCCAGCAGCCTCCGCGGGACAGCAAACTATGGCTACACCTTC
few	TRBV2	TRBD2	TRBJ2-1	16	CASSEDGLAGRNEQFF	TGTGCCAGCAGTGAAGATGGGCTAGCGGGGAGGAATGAGCAGTTCTTC
NA	TRBV7-8	NA	TRBJ1-1	15	CASNPWLGPRGEAFF	TGTGCCAGCAACCCTTGGTTAGGCCCGAGAGGTGAAGCTTTCTTT
once	TRBV5-1	TRBD1	TRBJ1-1	17	CASSAQTGGFSITEAFF	TGCGCCAGCAGCGCACAGACAGGGGGCTTTAGTATCACTGAAGCTTTCTTT
NA	TRBV6-1	TRBD1	TRBJ1-2	13	CASSDQGARGYTF	TGTGCCAGCAGTGACCAGGGGGCACGGGGCTACACCTTC
NA	TRBV11-1	TRBD2	TRBJ2-1	16	CASSAPGLAGINEQFF	TGTGCCAGCAGCGCACCGGGACTAGCGGGGATCAATGAGCAGTTCTTC
NA	TRBV4-1	NA	TRBJ1-6	18	CASSQDPVITGTDSPLHF	TGCGCCAGCAGCCAAGATCCAGTAATAACAGGGACCGATTCACCCCTCCACTTT
NA	TRBV19	NA	TRBJ2-7	15	CASSIGQGLTYEQYF	TGTGCCAGTAGTATCGGGCAGGGGCTGACCTACGAGCAGTACTTC
NA	TRBV19	TRBD1	TRBJ1-1	15	CASRGLGQMNTEAFF	TGTGCCAGTAGGGGATTGGGACAGATGAACACTGAAGCTTTCTTT
NA	TRBV28	TRBD2	TRBJ2-1	15	CASSAGLAGGQGQFF	TGTGCCAGCAGTGCCGGACTAGCGGGGGGACAGGGGCAGTTCTTC
NA	TRBV29-1	TRBD1	TRBJ1-1	14	CSVSPGQVNTEAFF	TGCAGCGTGTCGCCGGGACAGGTGAACACTGAAGCTTTCTTT
NA	TRBV15	NA	TRBJ2-7	16	CATSTLTPEVIDEQYF	TGTGCCACCAGCACCCTAACACCGGAGGTTATCGACGAGCAGTACTTC
NA	TRBV28	NA	TRBJ2-7	12	CASSPSPYEQYF	TGTGCCAGCAGCCCTTCCCCCTACGAGCAGTACTTC
NA	TRBV18	NA	TRBJ1-3	16	CASSPQTLSTGNTIYF	TGTGCCAGCTCACCCCAGACTCTTAGCACTGGAAACACCATATATTTT
NA	TRBV30	TRBD2	TRBJ2-3	14	CAWSPGGGTDTQYF	TGTGCCTGGAGCCCTGGGGGGGGCACAGATACGCAGTATTTT
NA	TRBV6-5	NA	TRBJ2-7	13	CASRREATYEQYF	TGTGCCAGCCGGCGAGAGGCCACCTACGAGCAGTACTTC
NA	TRBV6-5	NA	TRBJ1-5	13	CASSPQGNQPQHF	TGTGCCAGCAGTCCGCAGGGCAATCAGCCCCAGCATTTT
NA	TRBV7-2	NA	TRBJ1-2	14	CASSSLTANYGYTF	TGTGCCAGCAGCTCGTTGACAGCTAACTATGGCTACACCTTC
NA	TRBV6-5	NA	TRBJ2-5	13	CASDVARGETQYF	TGTGCCAGCGACGTTGCGAGGGGGGAGACCCAGTACTTC
NA	TRBV18	TRBD1	TRBJ1-1	13	CASSPGQTFEAFF	TGTGCCAGCTCACCGGGACAGACGTTTGAAGCTTTCTTT
NA	TRBV7-6	TRBD2	TRBJ2-3	16	CASSDPSSGGSDTQYF	TGTGCCAGCAGCGATCCCTCTAGCGGGGGCTCAGATACGCAGTATTTT
NA	TRBV9	NA	TRBJ2-3	17	CASSPAVAHTSTDTQYF	TGTGCCAGCAGCCCAGCGGTGGCACACACTAGCACAGATACGCAGTATTTT
NA	TRBV2	TRBD1	TRBJ1-3	14	CASSRQGTVDTIYF	TGTGCCAGCAGCCGACAGGGGACCGTGGACACCATATATTTT
NA	TRBV30	TRBD2	TRBJ2-7	14	CAWSSLAVSYEQYF	TGTGCCTGGAGTAGCCTAGCGGTGTCCTACGAGCAGTACTTC
NA	TRBV3-1/TRBV3-2	TRBD1	TRBJ2-7	17	CASSRALGTGGLYEQYF	TGTGCCAGCAGCCGTGCCCTAGGGACAGGGGGCCTTTACGAGCAGTACTTC
once	TRBV2	NA	TRBJ1-6	16	CASGREGGTPWPPLHF	TGTGCCAGCGGACGTGAGGGCGGGACCCCCTGGCCACCCCTCCACTTT
once	TRBV5-1	NA	TRBJ2-1	16	CASSLVGGSSYNEQFF	TGCGCCAGCAGCTTGGTTGGGGGCAGCTCCTACAATGAGCAGTTCTTC
once	TRBV11-2	NA	TRBJ2-2	15	CASEHFSGSTGELFF	TGTGCCAGCGAGCACTTCTCGGGGAGCACCGGGGAGCTGTTTTTT
NA	TRBV27	NA	TRBJ1-4	16	CASSLSGVTTNEKLFF	TGTGCCAGCAGTTTATCGGGAGTCACAACTAATGAAAAACTGTTTTTT
NA	TRBV3-1/TRBV3-2	TRBD2	TRBJ2-1	16	CASSPSTGGPYNEQFF	TGTGCCAGCAGCCCCTCAACGGGGGGGCCTTACAATGAGCAGTTCTTC